The 18 T cell receptor beta chains below were found in one sample sequenced in a study of metastatic and nonmetastatic thyroid tumors. MiXCR was used by TCRdb to re-call the PCR reads. Here the sample spans 30,000 to 40,000 clones, 35% to 40% being singletons. Nobody among the patients had been given any treatment before thyroid surgery. Sequencing used tumor tissue. Source of these receptors: a female donor with papillary thyroid cancer or a benign thyroid nodule (not recorded which). Some clones in this sample may be carry-over from other donors' samples.

The V gene is TRBV7-8, the J gene TRBJ2-5; D is unclear. Germline lookup yields CDR1 SGHVS and CDR2 FQNEAQ. V gave up 10 bases and J gave up 7 bases, with 19 bases separating them. The CDR3 runs to 13 residues. The CDR3: CATELTLRTTQYF. DNA for the CDR3: TGTGCCACCGAATTGACACTTCGGACGACCCAGTACTTC.

This clone was seen a handful of times. A much larger clone sits a single nucleotide away, making a read error possible. The chain combines TRBV27 with TRBJ1-2; TRBD1 agrees at 8 bases. There are 13 residues in the CDR3. With 6 bases clipped from V and 6 bases from J, the junction kept 6 bases outside the gene matches. CDR1 is MNHEY and CDR2 is SMNVEV in the germline V gene (reference sequence). DNA for the CDR3: TGTGCCAGCAGCAGTCAGGGGGCGCATGGCTACACCTTC. Translating gives CASSSQGAHGYTF.

This clone was counted between two and nine times. The genes are TRBV7-2 and TRBJ2-2, with a weak D call TRBD1 (6 bases). This CDR3 comprises 13 residues. Germline V lookup: CDR1 SGHTA, CDR2 FQGNSA. Trimming removed 8 bases from V and 6 bases from J, with 13 bases in between. The CDR3 DNA is TGTGCCAGCGTCCTACAGGGTCCCGGGGAGCTGTTTTTT. It yields the protein CASVLQGPGELFF.

The CDR3 loop is CASSEASGTGQETQYF. The CDR3 DNA reads as TGTGCCAGCAGTGAAGCCTCCGGGACAGGCCAAGAGACCCAGTACTTC. V is TRBV6-1 and J is TRBJ2-5; 8 bases line up with TRBD1. V lost 0 bases, J lost 1 base, and 4 bases stayed unmatched. Per germline, CDR1 MNHNS and CDR2 SASEGT. The CDR3 has 16 amino acids.

The chain carries TRBV6-2 or TRBV6-3 and TRBJ2-7; D unclear. CDR1 and CDR2 from the germline V gene are MNHEY and SVGEGT. The germline V and J ends were trimmed by 6 bases and 6 bases, with 21 bases remaining between them. The CDR3 consists of 15 residues. This CDR3 reads CASRETQLSSAEQYF. CDR3 nucleotide sequence: TGTGCCAGCAGAGAGACCCAACTGAGTTCCGCCGAGCAGTACTTC.

The table lists this clone with a few counts. This rearrangement joins TRBV2 to TRBJ1-3; D uncertain. Germline V gene sequence: CDR1 SNHLY, CDR2 FYNNEI. V lost 7 bases to trimming and J lost 0 bases, with 10 bases between them. The length of the CDR3 is 14 residues. The CDR3 DNA reads as TGTGCCAGCAATACGGGAAACTCTGGAAACACCATATATTTT. It codes for CASNTGNSGNTIYF.

The chain uses TRBV6-4 and TRBJ2-2; maybe TRBD2 (5 bases). CDR3 length: 15 amino acids. Germline values: CDR1 MRHNA, CDR2 SNTAGT. Trimming stripped 0 bases from V and 0 bases from J, with 5 bases between. CDR3 sequence: CASSDSAANTGELFF. In DNA, the CDR3 is TGTGCCAGCAGTGACTCAGCGGCGAACACCGGGGAGCTGTTTTTT.

The chain carries TRBV24-1 and TRBJ2-1; unclear D gene. The length of the CDR3 is 13 residues. Per germline, CDR1 KGHDR and CDR2 SFDVKD. V was trimmed by 3 bases and J by 7 bases, leaving 9 bases between them. The CDR3 DNA reads TGTGCCACCAGTGATGCCTTCGAAAATGAGCAGTTCTTC. Residues: CATSDAFENEQFF.

This clone has just a few counts. Relative to the germline gene, one junction end is altered; a read error may explain this. The chain is built from TRBV10-2 and TRBJ2-2; D call uncertain. The germline V gene encodes CDR1 WSHSY and CDR2 SAAADI. The length of the CDR3 is 12 residues. CDR3 nucleotide sequence: TGCGCCGGCAGGCTTGGCATCGGGGAGCTGTTTTTT. Encoded protein: CAGRLGIGELFF.

This clone has just a few counts. This chain joins TRBV28 and TRBJ2-5, with 7 bases aligning to TRBD1. J lost 0 bases, V lost 7 bases, and 5 bases had no gene match. The CDR3 runs 14 residues. CDR1 and CDR2 (germline): MDHEN, SYDVKM. The DNA for the CDR3 is TGTGCCAGCACCCAGACAGGGTACCAAGAGACCCAGTACTTC. Protein sequence: CASTQTGYQETQYF.

This clone was detected only a few times. V and J are TRBV12-3 or TRBV12-4 and TRBJ1-1; D remains unclear. Trimming took 5 bases from V and 0 from J, leaving 4 bases between them. The CDR3 contains 12 residues. In DNA form, the CDR3 reads TGTGCCAGCAGTCCAATGAACACTGAAGCTTTCTTT. Translated: CASSPMNTEAFF.

The chain has TRBV5-1 and TRBJ2-1, with unresolved D. Per the germline V gene, CDR1 is SGHRS and CDR2 is YFSETQ. The CDR3 has 16 amino acids. The V end lost 0 bases, the J end lost 0 bases, and 10 bases lay between the germline ends. CDR3 DNA: TGCGCCAGCAGCTTGGAGGGCGGTAGCTCCTACAATGAGCAGTTCTTC. It specifies CASSLEGGSSYNEQFF.

V gene TRBV6-1 combines with J gene TRBJ2-1, with D possibly being TRBD1 or TRBD2 (6 bases each). This CDR3 contains 16 residues. Deletions cut 10 bases from V and 4 bases from J, with 23 bases between. Germline CDR1 MNHNS, CDR2 SASEGT. Here the CDR3 reads CAIQRGGGRPYNEQFF. The CDR3 DNA sequence: TGTGCCATCCAGAGAGGAGGGGGAAGACCTTACAATGAGCAGTTCTTC.

This clone was recorded once. J is TRBJ2-7 and V is TRBV20-1; possible D gene TRBD2, 6 bases. The CDR3 covers 16 residues. The germline gives CDR1 DFQATT, CDR2 SNEGSKA (reference sequence). Trimming left V 0 bases short and J 0 bases short, with 15 bases between. The CDR3 region has the DNA TGCAGTGCTAGAGAAATTCTCCGGGGACTCTCCTACGAGCAGTACTTC. Translated, it gives CSAREILRGLSYEQYF.

This clone has more than one count but fewer than ten. This sequence joins TRBV6-1 and TRBJ1-3; D remains unclear. Trimming pared 7 bases from V and 3 bases from J, leaving 13 bases between. CDR3 length equals 14 residues. CDR1 is MNHNS and CDR2 is SASEGT in the germline V gene. The CDR3 bases are TGTGCCAGCACATCTCCTGCTGGTGGAAACACCATATATTTT. Protein: CASTSPAGGNTIYF.

The chain recombines TRBV5-1 with TRBJ2-1; 8 bases fit TRBD1. CDR1 and CDR2 (germline): SGHRS, YFSETQ. Unmatched junction bases numbered 5, after V lost 0 bases and J lost 3 bases. CDR3 length equals 16 residues. CDR3 in DNA: TGCGCCAGCAGCTTGGTAGGACAGGGTCTCTACAATGAGCAGTTCTTC. It codes for CASSLVGQGLYNEQFF.

The sample holds a few counts of this clone. The chain couples TRBV12-3 or TRBV12-4 to TRBJ1-2; 8 nucleotides align to TRBD1. The CDR3 is 15 residues long. V lost 5 bases to trimming and J lost 2 bases; unmatched junction nucleotides: 7. The CDR3 sequence: CASSPQGAPNYGYTF. As DNA, the CDR3 is TGTGCCAGCAGTCCCCAGGGGGCCCCAAACTATGGCTACACCTTC.

This sequence joins TRBV2 and TRBJ1-2; 7 nucleotides match TRBD1. Germline V gene lookup returns CDR1 SNHLY and CDR2 FYNNEI. This CDR3 has 15 residues. V shed 2 bases, J shed 6 bases, and the junction held 9 bases outside the gene matches. CDR3 region: CASSETRGGRDGYTF. In nucleotides, the CDR3 is TGTGCCAGCAGTGAAACTAGAGGGGGCCGGGATGGCTACACCTTC.